A selection of T cell receptor beta chains follows, all from one sample in a study of shared clonotypes between healthy human individuals. Profiled with immunoSEQ multiplex PCR; TCRdb holds only in-frame clones, not every one. This table has roughly 1 million clones, 65% to 80% appearing once. The sample was memory CD4+ T cells sorted from blood. The receptors come from a man between 18 and 35 years old in good health. The CDR3 runs from the conserved cysteine through the conserved F or W. The order of the fields is CDR3 protein, CDR3 DNA, clone size, J gene, D gene, V gene. A D gene is named only where the DNA matches it firmly. Size values are once, few and many counts, or a class for expanded clones, and some rows have none.

CASSQQTGGYGYTF,TGTGCCAGCAGCCAACAGACAGGGGGCTATGGCTACACCTTC,.,TRBJ1-2,TRBD1,TRBV14
CASSPQNEQYF,TGTGCCAGCAGCCCCCAGAACGAGCAGTACTTC,once,TRBJ2-7,.,TRBV11-1
CATSREGRTGPGNTIYF,TGTGCCACCAGCAGAGAAGGGAGGACAGGGCCTGGAAACACCATATATTTT,.,TRBJ1-3,TRBD1,TRBV15
CALRPFHLTGELFF,TGTGCCCTTCGTCCGTTTCATCTCACCGGGGAGCTGTTTTTT,few,TRBJ2-2,.,TRBV30
CASSEAPAGIPDEQFF,TGTGCCAGCAGTGAAGCTCCAGCGGGGATCCCTGATGAGCAGTTCTTC,.,TRBJ2-1,TRBD2,TRBV6-1
CASSEFGSRNTEAFF,TGTGCCAGCAGTGAATTCGGCAGCCGGAACACTGAAGCTTTCTTT,.,TRBJ1-1,.,TRBV6-1
CAMHHWTAYSGANVLTF,TGTGCCATGCACCATTGGACAGCTTACTCTGGGGCCAACGTCCTGACTTTC,many,TRBJ2-6,.,TRBV6-4
CASRETGTVNTEAFF,TGTGCCAGCAGGGAAACCGGGACAGTGAACACTGAAGCTTTCTTT,.,TRBJ1-1,TRBD1,TRBV6-1
CASRDRGHEQYF,TGTGCCAGCAGGGACAGGGGCCACGAGCAGTACTTC,.,TRBJ2-7,TRBD1,TRBV2
CASKGIETQYF,TGCGCCAGCAAAGGGATAGAGACCCAGTACTTC,.,TRBJ2-5,.,TRBV23-1
CASKQGGNQPQHF,TGTGCCAGCAAACAGGGGGGGAATCAGCCCCAGCATTTT,.,TRBJ1-5,TRBD1,TRBV28
CASSEGGRQGPNEKLFF,TGTGCCAGCAGTGAAGGTGGTAGGCAGGGACCTAATGAAAAACTGTTTTTT,.,TRBJ1-4,.,TRBV6-1
CASTRDRWSYNEQFF,TGCGCCAGCACCCGGGATAGGTGGTCCTACAATGAGCAGTTCTTC,once,TRBJ2-1,.,TRBV10-1
CASSYVPGNTEAFF,TGTGCCAGCAGTTACGTCCCAGGAAACACTGAAGCTTTCTTT,few,TRBJ1-1,.,TRBV6-5
CASSRGQGDGETQYF,TGTGCCAGCAGCCGCGGACAGGGAGATGGAGAGACCCAGTACTTC,.,TRBJ2-5,TRBD1,TRBV28
CASSENGNTIYF,TGCGCCAGCAGTGAGAACGGAAACACCATATATTTT,.,TRBJ1-3,.,TRBV10-2
CATSRGRTVAKNIQYF,TGTGCCACCAGCAGAGGAAGGACAGTAGCCAAAAACATTCAGTACTTC,few,TRBJ2-4,.,TRBV15
CAIAQGYQETQYF,TGTGCCATCGCGCAGGGGTACCAAGAGACCCAGTACTTC,.,TRBJ2-5,.,TRBV10-3
CASSLWLAGGNNEQFF,TGTGCCAGTAGTTTGTGGCTAGCGGGAGGCAACAATGAGCAGTTCTTC,.,TRBJ2-1,TRBD2,TRBV19
CASSQDPDRGIYSNQPQHF,TGCGCCAGCAGCCAAGACCCGGACAGGGGAATTTATAGCAATCAGCCCCAGCATTTT,.,TRBJ1-5,TRBD1,TRBV4-1
CASSSLQGTGELFF,TGCGCCAGCAGCTCACTACAGGGGACCGGGGAGCTGTTTTTT,once,TRBJ2-2,TRBD1,TRBV5-1
CASSVGTEATGELFF,TGTGCCAGCAGCGTAGGGACAGAGGCGACCGGGGAGCTGTTTTTT,few,TRBJ2-2,.,TRBV9
CASSQSPAGGRQFF,TGTGCCAGCAGCCAATCCCCAGCGGGGGGTCGACAGTTCTTC,.,TRBJ2-1,TRBD2,TRBV16
CASSTTHPRLSNQPQHF,TGTGCCAGTAGTACAACACATCCAAGACTTAGCAATCAGCCCCAGCATTTT,.,TRBJ1-5,.,TRBV19
CASTPGGRTDTDTQYF,TGTGCCAGCACCCCGGGTGGGAGGACGGACACAGATACGCAGTATTTT,.,TRBJ2-3,.,TRBV7-9
CSVALTSGGGYGYTF,TGCAGCGTTGCGCTTACCTCAGGGGGCGGGTATGGCTACACCTTC,.,TRBJ1-2,TRBD1,TRBV29-1
CASSTPGPQHF,TGTGCCAGCAGTACCCCGGGCCCCCAGCATTTT,.,TRBJ1-5,.,TRBV6-6
CASSPDRLNSPLHF,TGTGCCAGCTCACCGGACCGACTAAATTCACCCCTCCACTTT,.,TRBJ1-6,.,TRBV18
CAWQGNMNTEAFF,TGTGCCTGGCAGGGTAACATGAACACTGAAGCTTTCTTT,.,TRBJ1-1,.,TRBV30
CASSESGGLGTGELFF,TGCGCCAGCAGTGAGTCGGGCGGACTGGGAACCGGGGAGCTGTTTTTT,.,TRBJ2-2,.,TRBV10-1
CASSAEAQETQYF,TGCGCCAGCAGCGCGGAGGCGCAAGAGACCCAGTACTTC,.,TRBJ2-5,.,TRBV5-1
CASSYSGQVGEPQHF,TGTGCCAGCAGTTACTCGGGGCAGGTCGGGGAGCCCCAGCATTTT,.,TRBJ1-5,.,TRBV6-6
CASSLGQRDPNTEAFF,TGTGCCAGCAGCTTAGGACAGAGGGACCCGAACACTGAAGCTTTCTTT,.,TRBJ1-1,.,TRBV7-9
CASSRSTEETQYF,TGTGCCAGCAGCCGGAGTACTGAAGAGACCCAGTACTTC,.,TRBJ2-5,.,TRBV5-4
CASSVAGGGNTGELFF,TGTGCCAGCAGCGTAGCGGGGGGCGGAAACACCGGGGAGCTGTTTTTT,.,TRBJ2-2,.,TRBV9
CASSLISTGNTEAFF,TGTGCCAGCAGCTTAATATCAACCGGGAACACTGAAGCTTTCTTT,.,TRBJ1-1,.,TRBV7-8
CASTGGLGSYEQYF,TGTGCCAGCACCGGGGGACTAGGGTCCTACGAGCAGTACTTC,.,TRBJ2-7,TRBD2,TRBV6-6
CASSLGTGRADTQYF,TGCGCCAGCAGCTTGGGGACAGGGCGTGCAGATACGCAGTATTTT,.,TRBJ2-3,TRBD1,TRBV5-1
CASSFGGELFF,TGCGCCAGCAGCTTCGGCGGGGAGCTGTTTTTT,.,TRBJ2-2,.,TRBV5-1
CASSSELGGNYGYTF,TGTGCCAGCAGTTCGGAGTTGGGGGGTAACTATGGCTACACCTTC,.,TRBJ1-2,.,TRBV2
CATSTLDRADNTIYF,TGTGCCACCAGCACTCTGGACAGGGCTGATAACACCATATATTTT,.,TRBJ1-3,TRBD1,TRBV15
CAWSLTRELNEQFF,TGTGCCTGGAGTTTAACTCGGGAGCTCAATGAGCAGTTCTTC,.,TRBJ2-1,.,TRBV30
CASREIAGGFDTQYF,TGCGCCAGCAGAGAGATAGCGGGGGGTTTCGATACGCAGTATTTT,.,TRBJ2-3,TRBD2,TRBV10-2
CATRGGIDEKLFF,TGTGCCACTAGAGGAGGGATTGATGAAAAACTGTTTTTT,.,TRBJ1-4,.,TRBV19
CASSLEGGQQYF,TGCGCCAGCAGCTTGGAGGGGGGTCAGCAGTACTTC,.,TRBJ2-7,.,TRBV5-1
CATSLSQETQYF,TGTGCCACCAGCCTGTCGCAAGAGACCCAGTACTTC,.,TRBJ2-5,.,TRBV28
CASSRWDNSPLHF,TGCGCCAGCAGCCGTTGGGACAATTCACCCCTCCACTTT,many,TRBJ1-6,.,TRBV5-1
CASIISGWETQYF,TGCGCCAGCATAATAAGCGGGTGGGAGACCCAGTACTTC,.,TRBJ2-5,.,TRBV10-2
CAISESGTVSYEQYF,TGTGCCATCAGTGAGTCTGGGACAGTCTCCTACGAGCAGTACTTC,.,TRBJ2-7,TRBD1,TRBV10-3
CASSPDRSGYTF,TGTGCCAGCAGCCCAGACAGGTCCGGCTACACCTTC,.,TRBJ1-2,.,TRBV2
CASSEATGGEYEQYF,TGTGCCAGCAGTGAAGCGACAGGGGGGGAATACGAGCAGTACTTC,.,TRBJ2-7,TRBD1,TRBV6-1
CASSLRGQGNEQYF,TGTGCCAGCAGCTTGCGGGGACAGGGCAACGAGCAGTACTTC,.,TRBJ2-7,TRBD1,TRBV5-6
CASGTSRDQPQHF,TGTGCCAGCGGAACCTCTCGTGATCAGCCCCAGCATTTT,few,TRBJ1-5,.,TRBV6-5
CASSPAGHETDTQYF,TGCGCCAGCAGCCCAGCGGGCCACGAGACAGATACGCAGTATTTT,.,TRBJ2-3,.,TRBV5-1
CASSSVRGYEQYF,TGTGCCAGCAGCTCCGTAAGGGGCTACGAGCAGTACTTC,.,TRBJ2-7,.,TRBV14